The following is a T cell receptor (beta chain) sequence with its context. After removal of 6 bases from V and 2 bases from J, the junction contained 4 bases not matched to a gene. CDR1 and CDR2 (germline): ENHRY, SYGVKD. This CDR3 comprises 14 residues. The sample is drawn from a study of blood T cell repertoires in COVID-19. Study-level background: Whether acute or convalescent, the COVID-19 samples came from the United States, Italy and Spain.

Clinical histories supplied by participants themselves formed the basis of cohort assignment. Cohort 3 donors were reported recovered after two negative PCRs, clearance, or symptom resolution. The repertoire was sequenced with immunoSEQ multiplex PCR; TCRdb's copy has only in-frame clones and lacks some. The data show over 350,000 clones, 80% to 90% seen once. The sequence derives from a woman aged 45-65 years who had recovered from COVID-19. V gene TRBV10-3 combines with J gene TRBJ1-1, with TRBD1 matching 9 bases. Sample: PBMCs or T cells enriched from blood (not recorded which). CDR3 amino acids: CAIRMDRGNTEAFF. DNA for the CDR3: TGTGCCATCAGGATGGACAGGGGAAACACTGAAGCTTTCTTT.